This TCR beta chain was sequenced during a study of blood T cell repertoires in COVID-19. Profiled with immunoSEQ multiplex PCR; TCRdb holds only in-frame clones, not every one. The table has over 90,000 clones, approximately 88% seen once. Germline V gene data show CDR1 as SEHNR and CDR2 as FQNEAQ (reference sequence). This CDR3 contains 14 residues. The trim removed 6 bases at V and 4 bases at J, leaving 7 bases unmatched. Sequencing input: peripheral blood. This TCR came from a woman aged 65 to 85 with acute or convalescent COVID-19. The chain has TRBV7-9 and TRBJ2-5, with TRBD1 matching over 8 bases. The CDR3 loop is CASRNSGGRETQYF. The CDR3 coding sequence is TGTGCCAGCAGAAATTCAGGGGGCCGAGAGACCCAGTACTTC. Complete variable domain (other parts from reference TRBV7-9 and TRBJ2-5): DTGVSQNPRHKITKRGQNVTFRCDPISEHNRLYWYRQTLGQGPEFLTYFQNEAQLEKSRLLSDRFSAERPKGSFSTLEIQRTEQGDSAMYLCASRNSGGRETQYFGPGTRLLVL.